This is a list of T cell receptor beta chains from one sample in a study of beta chain features in type 1 diabetes. Only in-frame clones appear in the TCRdb table, and some are missing; sequencing was by immunoSEQ multiplex PCR. This table has over 65,000 clones, about 32% appearing once. The sample comprised stem cell memory CD4+ T cells from blood. The receptors derive from a woman between 18 and 29 years old in good health. Both conserved end residues are part of each CDR3. D genes are given only for firm matches. The size of a clone is reported for some rows only, either as once, few or many, or as a class for expanded clones.

D: TRBD2
V: TRBV5-5
J: TRBJ2-3
size: -
DNA: TGTGCCAGCAACCCCCGCGGGGGTTCAGATACGCAGTATTTT
CDR3: CASNPRGGSDTQYF

D: TRBD1
V: TRBV14
J: TRBJ1-5
size: few
DNA: TGTGCCAGCAGCCAAGGGGGGACAGGCGGCAATCAGCCCCAGCATTTT
CDR3: CASSQGGTGGNQPQHF

D: -
V: TRBV5-1
J: TRBJ2-5
size: -
DNA: TGCGCCAGCAGCTTGGGACAGCAAGAGACCCAGTACTTC
CDR3: CASSLGQQETQYF

D: -
V: TRBV5-1
J: TRBJ2-1
size: -
DNA: TGCGCCAGCAGCTCCCAATACAATGAGCAGTTCTTC
CDR3: CASSSQYNEQFF

D: -
V: TRBV19
J: TRBJ2-3
size: few
DNA: TGTGCCAGTCGCCCGGGCAGGGGATGGACAGATACGCAGTATTTT
CDR3: CASRPGRGWTDTQYF

D: -
V: TRBV10-3
J: TRBJ2-1
size: -
DNA: TGTGCCATCAGCCGGTCGATCTCCTACAATGAGCAGTTCTTC
CDR3: CAISRSISYNEQFF

D: -
V: TRBV10-3
J: TRBJ2-5
size: -
DNA: TGTGCCATCAAGGGGGAGACAGAGACCCAGTACTTC
CDR3: CAIKGETETQYF

D: -
V: TRBV30
J: TRBJ1-3
size: few
DNA: TGTGCCTGGTATGACAGATCTGGAAACACCATATATTTT
CDR3: CAWYDRSGNTIYF

D: TRBD1
V: TRBV19
J: TRBJ1-5
size: -
DNA: TGTGCCAGTAGTGGGGGAACAGGGGGCGGCAATCAGCCCCAGCATTTT
CDR3: CASSGGTGGGNQPQHF

D: -
V: TRBV10-3
J: TRBJ2-1
size: -
DNA: TGTGCCATCAGTGGGGCAAAGGAGCAGTTCTTC
CDR3: CAISGAKEQFF

D: TRBD1
V: TRBV14
J: TRBJ2-3
size: few
DNA: TGTGCCAGCAGCCACGGGACAGCGAGATCCGCAGATACGCAGTATTTT
CDR3: CASSHGTARSADTQYF

D: TRBD2
V: TRBV19
J: TRBJ2-2
size: -
DNA: TGTGCCAGTAGCGGGGGGGGACATAACACCGGGGAGCTGTTTTTT
CDR3: CASSGGGHNTGELFF

D: TRBD2
V: TRBV5-1
J: TRBJ2-3
size: few
DNA: TGCGCCAGCAGCTCCGCTACTAGCGGGAGGGCCGGGGATACGCAGTATTTT
CDR3: CASSSATSGRAGDTQYF

D: -
V: TRBV14
J: TRBJ2-7
size: few
DNA: TGTGCCAGCAGCCACCGTCGGTCCTACGAGCAGTACTTC
CDR3: CASSHRRSYEQYF

D: -
V: TRBV12-5
J: TRBJ2-2
size: once
DNA: TGTGCTAGTGTCCTGGACAGCCCCACCGGGGAGCTGTTTTTT
CDR3: CASVLDSPTGELFF

D: TRBD2
V: TRBV9
J: TRBJ2-3
size: -
DNA: TGTGCCAGCAGCGTAGCGAGGACTAGCGGGGCCGGAGATACGCAGTATTTT
CDR3: CASSVARTSGAGDTQYF

D: -
V: TRBV5-1
J: TRBJ2-1
size: few
DNA: TGCGCCAGCAGCTTGTTCAGGGTAGGAGAGCAGTTCTTC
CDR3: CASSLFRVGEQFF

D: -
V: TRBV19
J: TRBJ2-7
size: few
DNA: TGTGCCAGTAGTAAGTTTTCAGGTACAGAACCCTACGAGCAGTACTTC
CDR3: CASSKFSGTEPYEQYF

D: -
V: TRBV5-4
J: TRBJ2-1
size: few
DNA: TGTGCCAGCAGCTTGGTTGCGGTCAGCTCCTACAATGAGCAGTTCTTC
CDR3: CASSLVAVSSYNEQFF

D: -
V: TRBV5-5
J: TRBJ1-1
size: -
DNA: TGTGCCAGCACCAGAGGTCTGAACACTGAAGCTTTCTTT
CDR3: CASTRGLNTEAFF

D: TRBD1
V: TRBV7-3
J: TRBJ1-2
size: -
DNA: TGTGCCAGCGGGGGGGGACAGGGCTATGGCTACACCTTC
CDR3: CASGGGQGYGYTF

D: TRBD1
V: TRBV30
J: TRBJ2-7
size: few
DNA: TGTGCCTGGAGTACGACCGGGACAGGGGACTACGAGCAGTACTTC
CDR3: CAWSTTGTGDYEQYF

D: -
V: TRBV25-1
J: TRBJ2-5
size: -
DNA: TGTGCCAGCAGTGCGGCAGGAGGGGAGACCCAGTACTTC
CDR3: CASSAAGGETQYF

D: -
V: TRBV7-9
J: TRBJ1-1
size: -
DNA: TGTGCCAGCAGCTTAGGAGGGTCTAACACTGAAGCTTTCTTT
CDR3: CASSLGGSNTEAFF

D: -
V: TRBV30
J: TRBJ2-7
size: many
DNA: TGTGCCTGGAGCCCGACAGGCTACGAGCAGTACTTC
CDR3: CAWSPTGYEQYF

D: -
V: TRBV18
J: TRBJ1-4
size: -
DNA: TGTGCCAGCTCACCACCGGGCGCGGAAAAACTGTTTTTT
CDR3: CASSPPGAEKLFF

D: TRBD2
V: TRBV11-3
J: TRBJ2-1
size: -
DNA: TGTGCCAGCAGCTTATGGGTCTTAGCGGGAGCCTACAATGAGCAGTTCTTC
CDR3: CASSLWVLAGAYNEQFF

D: TRBD1
V: TRBV6-1
J: TRBJ1-1
size: -
DNA: TGTGCCAGCACCTCGGGACAGCAGAACACTGAAGCTTTCTTT
CDR3: CASTSGQQNTEAFF

D: TRBD1
V: TRBV11-2
J: TRBJ1-1
size: -
DNA: TGTGCCAGCAGCACCCGACAGGGGGTAACTGAAGCTTTCTTT
CDR3: CASSTRQGVTEAFF

D: -
V: TRBV19
J: TRBJ1-1
size: -
DNA: TGTGCCAGTAAAGGGGTTGATGAAGCTTTCTTT
CDR3: CASKGVDEAFF

D: -
V: TRBV30
J: TRBJ1-1
size: -
DNA: TGTGCCTGGCACAGGCCCTGGGTCACTGAAGCTTTCTTT
CDR3: CAWHRPWVTEAFF

D: -
V: TRBV5-1
J: TRBJ2-1
size: -
DNA: TGCGCCAGCAGCTTGGGACAGATAAACAATGAGCAGTTCTTC
CDR3: CASSLGQINNEQFF

D: TRBD1
V: TRBV11-2
J: TRBJ2-7
size: few
DNA: TGTGCCAGCAGCCCCGGGACAGGGAGGACTGAGCAGTACTTC
CDR3: CASSPGTGRTEQYF

D: -
V: TRBV7-2
J: TRBJ2-3
size: -
DNA: TGTGCCAGCGGAGGGCGTAGCTCTAGCACAGATACGCAGTATTTT
CDR3: CASGGRSSSTDTQYF

D: -
V: TRBV7-3
J: TRBJ1-4
size: -
DNA: TGTGCCAGCAGCGGCAGGTCAGCAACTAATGAAAAACTGTTTTTT
CDR3: CASSGRSATNEKLFF

D: TRBD2
V: TRBV30
J: TRBJ2-1
size: few
DNA: TGTGCCGCCGGACTAGCGGGAGGGTATAGCTCCTACAATGAGCAGTTCTTC
CDR3: CAAGLAGGYSSYNEQFF

D: -
V: TRBV30
J: TRBJ1-4
size: -
DNA: TGTGCCTGGAGTGAACCGGGTTGGCCCCAGGGCAAACTGTTTTTT
CDR3: CAWSEPGWPQGKLFF

D: TRBD1
V: TRBV14
J: TRBJ2-7
size: -
DNA: TGTGCCAGCAGCCAAACCGGGACAGGGCTACAGTACTTC
CDR3: CASSQTGTGLQYF

D: -
V: TRBV7-2
J: TRBJ1-5
size: -
DNA: TGTGCCAGCAGCCTCACGAGTGATCAGCCCCAGCATTTT
CDR3: CASSLTSDQPQHF

D: -
V: TRBV7-2
J: TRBJ2-7
size: -
DNA: TGTGCCAGCAGCTTGGATCGGGGGGCCGCCGAGCAGTACTTC
CDR3: CASSLDRGAAEQYF

D: -
V: TRBV21-1
J: TRBJ2-7
size: -
DNA: TGTGCCAGCAGCGCCAGGATGTCCCGGGGGGGCGAGCAGTACTTC
CDR3: CASSARMSRGGEQYF

D: -
V: TRBV18
J: TRBJ1-2
size: -
DNA: TGTGCCAGCTCGGAGGGGTTTAACTATGGCTACACCTTC
CDR3: CASSEGFNYGYTF

D: -
V: TRBV4-1
J: TRBJ1-1
size: many
DNA: TGCGCCAGCAGCCCTCAGGAGGGGTTAGGCACTGAAGCTTTCTTT
CDR3: CASSPQEGLGTEAFF

D: -
V: TRBV5-6
J: TRBJ1-3
size: -
DNA: TGTGCCAGCAGCTTGGACGGCGGCTCTGGAAACACCATATATTTT
CDR3: CASSLDGGSGNTIYF

D: -
V: TRBV29-1
J: TRBJ1-1
size: -
DNA: TGCAGCGCCCACAGGGTTCGGGGAACTGAAGCTTTCTTT
CDR3: CSAHRVRGTEAFF

D: -
V: TRBV2
J: TRBJ1-2
size: -
DNA: TGTGCCAGCAGTTCACAGGGTTATGGCTACACCTTC
CDR3: CASSSQGYGYTF

D: -
V: TRBV2
J: TRBJ2-7
size: -
DNA: TGTGCCAGCAACCCGGGTCTAGCGTTCGAGCAGTACTTC
CDR3: CASNPGLAFEQYF

D: -
V: TRBV18
J: TRBJ2-1
size: few
DNA: TGTGCCAGCTCACCCCAGGCAGAGTACAATGAGCAGTTCTTC
CDR3: CASSPQAEYNEQFF

D: TRBD2
V: TRBV7-2
J: TRBJ2-5
size: few
DNA: TGTGCCAGCAGCTTAGTGGCTAGCGGGGGATGGGAGACCCAGTACTTC
CDR3: CASSLVASGGWETQYF

D: -
V: TRBV5-4
J: TRBJ2-5
size: -
DNA: TGTGCCAGCAGCTTGCGGTCCAGCGGTCAAGAGACCCAGTACTTC
CDR3: CASSLRSSGQETQYF

D: -
V: TRBV5-5
J: TRBJ1-4
size: -
DNA: TGTGCCAGCAGTTCGAATGAAAAACTGTTTTTT
CDR3: CASSSNEKLFF

D: TRBD1
V: TRBV15
J: TRBJ2-7
size: many
DNA: TGTGCCACCAGCAGCCGGGACAGGTTCTACGAGCAGTACTTC
CDR3: CATSSRDRFYEQYF

D: TRBD2
V: TRBV11-3
J: TRBJ2-1
size: -
DNA: TGTGCCAGCAGCTTAGGGCTAGCGGGAGAGCAGTTCTTC
CDR3: CASSLGLAGEQFF

D: TRBD2
V: TRBV2
J: TRBJ2-1
size: few
DNA: TGTGCCAGCAGTGAAGGGGTACTAGCGGGGTTTGAGCAGTTCTTC
CDR3: CASSEGVLAGFEQFF

D: -
V: TRBV21-1
J: TRBJ2-5
size: -
DNA: TGTGCCAGCAGCAAACAGGGGGCCTACGTTCAAGAGACCCAGTACTTC
CDR3: CASSKQGAYVQETQYF

D: TRBD2
V: TRBV4-1
J: TRBJ2-1
size: many
DNA: TGCGCCAGCAGCCAGGAAACTAGCGGGAGGCACAATGAGCAGTTCTTC
CDR3: CASSQETSGRHNEQFF

D: -
V: TRBV6-6
J: TRBJ1-1
size: -
DNA: TGTGCCAGCACTACCCCTCAAATGAACACTGAAGCTTTCTTT
CDR3: CASTTPQMNTEAFF

D: -
V: TRBV25-1
J: TRBJ2-3
size: once
DNA: TGTGCCAGCAGTGACCACAGGGAGGGCCAAGATACGCAGTATTTT
CDR3: CASSDHREGQDTQYF

D: -
V: TRBV10-3
J: TRBJ2-6
size: -
DNA: TGTGCCATCAGGGGCCCGGGGTCTGGGGCCAACGTCCTGACTTTC
CDR3: CAIRGPGSGANVLTF

D: TRBD2
V: TRBV4-3
J: TRBJ2-7
size: -
DNA: TGCGCCAGCAGCCAAGATATTTACGGGGGGTACGAGCAGTACTTC
CDR3: CASSQDIYGGYEQYF